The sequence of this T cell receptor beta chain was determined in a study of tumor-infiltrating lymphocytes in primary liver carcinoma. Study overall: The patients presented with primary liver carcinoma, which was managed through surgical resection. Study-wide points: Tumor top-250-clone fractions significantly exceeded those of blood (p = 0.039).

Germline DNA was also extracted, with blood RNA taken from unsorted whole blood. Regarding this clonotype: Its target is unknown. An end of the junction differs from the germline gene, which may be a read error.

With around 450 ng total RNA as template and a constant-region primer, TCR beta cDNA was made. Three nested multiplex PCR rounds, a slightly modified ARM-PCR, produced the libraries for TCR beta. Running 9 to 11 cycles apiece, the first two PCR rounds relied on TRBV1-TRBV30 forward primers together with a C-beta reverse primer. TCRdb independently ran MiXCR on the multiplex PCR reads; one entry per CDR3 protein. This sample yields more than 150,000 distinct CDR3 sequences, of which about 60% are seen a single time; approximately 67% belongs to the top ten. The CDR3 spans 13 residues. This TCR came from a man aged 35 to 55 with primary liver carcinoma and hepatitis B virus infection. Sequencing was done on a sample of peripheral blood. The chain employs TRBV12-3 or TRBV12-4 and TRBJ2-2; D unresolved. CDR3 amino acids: CPSSLEETGELFF. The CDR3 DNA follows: TGTCCCAGCAGTTTAGAGGAAACCGGGGAGCTGTTTTTT.